The clone carrying this TCR beta chain showed up many times. These data belong to a study of T cells in Graves' hyperthyroidism and ophthalmopathy. Diagnosing involved the use of clinical symptoms, serum thyroxine and TRAb, thyroid ultrasound and orbital computed tomography. Germline loops: CDR1 SGHRS, CDR2 YFSETQ. V lost 0 bases to trimming and J lost 10 bases, with 19 bases between them. The CDR3 sequence is 16 residues long. RNA transcripts provided the source from which TCR beta CDR3 regions were amplified. During a first-round RT-PCR of the TCR CDR3, the HTBI primer set was used. TCRdb itself ran the multiplex PCR reads through MiXCR, one entry per CDR3 protein. The table includes over 250,000 distinct CDR3 sequences, over 15% detected once.

V and J are TRBV5-1 and TRBJ1-4; D is unresolved. Sample: blood. This sequence originates from a woman aged 60 to 75 with Graves' ophthalmopathy. CDR3 amino acids: CASSLDMRQSRVKLFF. The DNA of the CDR3 is TGCGCCAGCAGCTTGGACATGCGACAATCAAGGGTAAAACTGTTTTTT.